A selection of T cell receptor beta chains follows, all from one sample in a study of T cells in narcolepsy. Generated by immunoSEQ multiplex PCR, the TCRdb table keeps only in-frame clones and is missing some. Altogether about 30,000 clones are present, around 83% being singletons, with the ten largest covering 0.66%. The source material was memory (CD45RA-) CD4+ T cells from blood. These receptors were collected from a human donor in good health. The CDR3 runs from the conserved cysteine through the conserved F or W. A D gene is named only where the DNA matches it firmly. A clone size is listed for some rows: how often the clone was seen (once, few, many), or a class if it is expanded.

clone size	D gene	V gene	J gene	CDR3 DNA	CDR3 protein
NA	NA	TRBV9	TRBJ2-2	TGTGCCAGCAGCCTATTGGACAGATTTAACACCGGGGAGCTGTTTTTT	CASSLLDRFNTGELFF
once	TRBD2	TRBV30	TRBJ2-3	TGTGCCTGGAGTGTAGGCGGGGGAGGTGGAAATACGCAGTATTTT	CAWSVGGGGGNTQYF
NA	NA	TRBV5-6	TRBJ2-3	TGTGCCAGCAGCTCCGGGGGTGGGACAGATACGCAGTATTTT	CASSSGGGTDTQYF
NA	NA	TRBV15	TRBJ2-7	TGTGCCACCAGCAGAGATCCGGGCCCAGGCTACGAGCAGTACTTC	CATSRDPGPGYEQYF
NA	TRBD2	TRBV5-1	TRBJ2-5	TGCGCCAGCAGCTTGGGACTAGCTAGGCAAGAGACCCAGTACTTC	CASSLGLARQETQYF
once	TRBD1	TRBV19	TRBJ1-4	TGTGCCAGTAGCGTGGACAGGGGGCGCGAAAAACTGTTTTTT	CASSVDRGREKLFF
NA	NA	TRBV6-1	TRBJ2-7	TGTGCCAGCAGTGATAGACGGTTTGCTTCCTACGAGCAGTACTTC	CASSDRRFASYEQYF
NA	TRBD1	TRBV7-2	TRBJ1-4	TGTGCCAGCAGTCCGGACAGGGATGCCAGGGAACTGTTTTTT	CASSPDRDARELFF
NA	NA	TRBV25-1	TRBJ1-6	TGTGCCAGCAGTGCCCCCACCTTCCATTCACCCCTCCACTTT	CASSAPTFHSPLHF
NA	TRBD1	TRBV27	TRBJ2-2	TGTGCCCCCACCGGGACAGGGGGCCACGGGGAGCTGTTTTTT	CAPTGTGGHGELFF
few	TRBD1	TRBV2	TRBJ2-2	TGTGCCAGCAGAGGGACAGGGCGGAACACCGGGGAGCTGTTTTTT	CASRGTGRNTGELFF
NA	NA	TRBV28	TRBJ1-5	TGTGCCAGCAGTTTAAGGACTGGACAGTCGAATCAGCCCCAGCATTTT	CASSLRTGQSNQPQHF
NA	NA	TRBV30	TRBJ1-2	TGTGCCTGGACCAAAAGGGGGGGCCGGCTCGACTATGGCTACACCTTC	CAWTKRGGRLDYGYTF
NA	TRBD2	TRBV5-1	TRBJ2-7	TGCGCCAGCAGCTTGGGTTCGTTTAGCGGGGGGGCGAATTTCCACGAGCAGTACTTC	CASSLGSFSGGANFHEQYF
NA	NA	TRBV7-2	TRBJ2-3	TGTGCCAGCAGCTTAGCTGGGGGAACGCAGTATTTT	CASSLAGGTQYF
NA	NA	TRBV27	TRBJ2-2	TGTGCCAGCAGTTTTGGGATCGGGGCCGGGGAGCTGTTTTTT	CASSFGIGAGELFF
NA	NA	TRBV7-9	TRBJ1-2	TGTGCCAGCAGCTTACCCACCGGGACATCCTATGGCTACACCTTC	CASSLPTGTSYGYTF